A selection of T cell receptor beta chains follows, all from one sample in a study of shared T cell receptors in the human thymus. Only in-frame clones appear in the TCRdb table, and some are missing; sequencing was by immunoSEQ multiplex PCR. The data show about 380,000 clones, 95% seen once. Sequencing input: thymocytes. These receptors were collected from a human donor. CDR3s include the opening cysteine and the closing phenylalanine or tryptophan. D genes are given only for firm matches. Clone size is shown for a subset of rows, as once, few, many or a class of expanded clone.

>.|.|14|TRBV6-1|TRBJ2-1
TGTGCCAGCAGGCGCGGGACCGTATACAATGAGCAGTTCTTC
CASRRGTVYNEQFF
>.|.|15|TRBV21-1|TRBJ2-7
TGTGCCAGCAGCAAAGAGAGCGTTTCCTCCTACGAGCAGTACTTC
CASSKESVSSYEQYF
>TRBD1|.|17|TRBV4-3|TRBJ2-1
TGCGCCAGCAGCCAAGCATTCGGGGACAGGGCCTACAATGAGCAGTTCTTC
CASSQAFGDRAYNEQFF
>.|.|14|TRBV7-2|TRBJ1-2
TGTGCCAGCAGCTTAGGGCGGTCGGACTATGGCTACACCTTC
CASSLGRSDYGYTF
>.|.|14|TRBV6-1|TRBJ2-7
TGTGCCAGCAGGGTAATGGGAAGTTCCTACGAGCAGTACTTC
CASRVMGSSYEQYF
>TRBD1|.|14|TRBV6-1|TRBJ2-7
TGTGCCATCAGGATCCGGGACAGGGACCACGAGCAGTACTTC
CAIRIRDRDHEQYF
>.|once|11|TRBV5-6|TRBJ2-3
TGTGCCAGCAGCTACCTTGATACGCAGTATTTT
CASSYLDTQYF
>TRBD2|once|16|TRBV5-6|TRBJ2-7
TGTGCCAGCGCCCCTGAGGTAGCGGGTGCAAGTGGCGAGCAGTACTTC
CASAPEVAGASGEQYF
>.|.|17|TRBV5-1|TRBJ2-7
TGCGCCAGCAGCTGGAGCCCTCAGACAGTGGGAGATTACGAGCAGTACTTC
CASSWSPQTVGDYEQYF
>TRBD2|.|16|TRBV27|TRBJ2-7
TGTGCCATCCTTGACAACATACTAGCGGGAGCGGACGAGCAGTACTTC
CAILDNILAGADEQYF
>.|.|15|TRBV5-1|TRBJ1-1
TGCGCCAGCAGCCCCTCCCCCGGGGGTGAGACTGAAGCTTTCTTT
CASSPSPGGETEAFF
>TRBD1|.|18|TRBV12-5|TRBJ2-7
TGTGCTAGTGGTTTGGATGAAACAGGGGTACCACTTAGGGGCGAGCAGTACTTC
CASGLDETGVPLRGEQYF
>TRBD1|.|13|TRBV6-5|TRBJ1-6
TGTGCCAGCACCGACAGGGGTAATTCACCCCTCCACTTT
CASTDRGNSPLHF
>.|.|16|TRBV28|TRBJ2-1
TGTGCCAGCCGCAGGGTAGCGGCCACTGGGGGGAATGAGCAGTTCTTC
CASRRVAATGGNEQFF
>TRBD2|.|20|TRBV9|TRBJ2-1
TGTGCCAGCAGCGCCTCGAAACCCCACTACAAGCGGGAGTACTACAATGAGCAGTTCTTC
CASSASKPHYKREYYNEQFF
>.|.|14|TRBV10-2|TRBJ2-7
TGCGCCAGCAGGCAGGACGGCTGGGACGACGAGCAGTACTTC
CASRQDGWDDEQYF
>.|once|21|TRBV4-1|TRBJ2-1
TGCGCCAGCAGCCAAGAATACCCCCAGCGGACAAGTCCCCAGGGGGGCAATGAGCAGTTCTTC
CASSQEYPQRTSPQGGNEQFF
>.|.|16|TRBV5-4|TRBJ2-7
TGTGCCAGCAGCTGCACCAGCGCCACGGGGGACTACGAGCAGTACTTC
CASSCTSATGDYEQYF
>.|.|17|TRBV10-2|TRBJ2-3
TGCGCCAGCAGTGACGGCGAGATATGTAGCGGCACAGATACGCAGTATTTT
CASSDGEICSGTDTQYF
>TRBD1|.|14|TRBV27|TRBJ2-7
TGTGCCAGCAGCCTAAGACAGGGGGCCTACGAGCAGTACTTC
CASSLRQGAYEQYF